These T cell receptor beta chains were read from a single sample in a study of blood T cell repertoires in COVID-19. The table came from immunoSEQ multiplex PCR; TCRdb's copy has only in-frame clones and leaves some out. The repertoire holds about 14,000 clones, with around 85% as singletons. Sequencing used peripheral blood. These receptors were taken from a human donor in a cohort sampled during active COVID-19. Each CDR3 is given with its conserved first and last residue. A D gene is named only where the DNA matches it firmly. A row's size may be missing; if present it is once, few, many or a size class.

size: -
D: -
V: TRBV29-1
J: TRBJ1-4
CDR3: CSVGQSGKLFF
DNA: TGCAGCGTCGGACAGTCCGGAAAACTGTTTTTT

size: -
D: TRBD2
V: TRBV4-2
J: TRBJ2-4
CDR3: CASSQERGDLAKNIQYF
DNA: TGTGCCAGCAGCCAAGAACGGGGGGACCTAGCCAAAAACATTCAGTACTTC

size: -
D: TRBD1
V: TRBV14
J: TRBJ1-1
CDR3: CASSRGGQGRGTEAFF
DNA: TGTGCCAGTTCGCGTGGTGGACAGGGGAGGGGCACTGAAGCTTTCTTT

size: -
D: TRBD1
V: TRBV9
J: TRBJ2-7
CDR3: CASSSGQGAYEQYF
DNA: TGTGCCAGCAGCTCTGGACAGGGGGCCTACGAGCAGTACTTC

size: once
D: -
V: TRBV4-1
J: TRBJ2-5
CDR3: CASSQVQQAQETQYF
DNA: TGCGCCAGCAGCCAAGTACAACAGGCCCAAGAGACCCAGTACTTC

size: -
D: -
V: TRBV14
J: TRBJ2-2
CDR3: CASSQEPGLYTGELFF
DNA: TGTGCCAGCAGCCAAGAACCGGGACTCTACACCGGGGAGCTGTTTTTT

size: many
D: -
V: TRBV4-1
J: TRBJ1-2
CDR3: CASSAGPGANYGYTF
DNA: TGCGCCAGCAGCGCAGGGCCAGGGGCTAACTATGGCTACACCTTC

size: -
D: TRBD1
V: TRBV7-9
J: TRBJ1-5
CDR3: CASSTTNGTGGWSNQPQHF
DNA: TGTGCCAGCAGCACGACGAACGGGACAGGGGGATGGAGCAATCAGCCCCAGCATTTT

size: -
D: TRBD2
V: TRBV5-1
J: TRBJ2-2
CDR3: CASSPGLAPTGELFF
DNA: TGCGCCAGCAGCCCGGGACTAGCGCCGACCGGGGAGCTGTTTTTT

size: once
D: TRBD1
V: TRBV19
J: TRBJ2-1
CDR3: CASSLDRGNEQFF
DNA: TGTGCCAGTAGCCTCGACAGGGGGAATGAGCAGTTCTTC

size: -
D: TRBD1
V: TRBV2
J: TRBJ2-7
CDR3: CASSPGQGAREQYF
DNA: TGTGCCAGCAGTCCGGGACAGGGGGCTCGAGAGCAGTACTTC

size: few
D: -
V: TRBV7-9
J: TRBJ2-7
CDR3: CASSGRTHYEQYF
DNA: TGTGCCAGCAGTGGACGGACACACTACGAGCAGTACTTC

size: -
D: TRBD2
V: TRBV11-2
J: TRBJ2-7
CDR3: CASSLVAGGTYEQYF
DNA: TGTGCCAGCAGCTTAGTTGCGGGAGGGACCTACGAGCAGTACTTC

size: -
D: TRBD1
V: TRBV5-8
J: TRBJ2-2
CDR3: CASSTGQGNTGELFF
DNA: TGTGCCAGCAGCACCGGACAGGGAAACACCGGGGAGCTGTTTTTT

size: -
D: TRBD1
V: TRBV13
J: TRBJ2-1
CDR3: CASSPGQGSYNEQFF
DNA: TGTGCCAGCAGCCCTGGACAGGGGTCCTACAATGAGCAGTTCTTC

size: -
D: -
V: TRBV5-1
J: TRBJ1-5
CDR3: CASSLSGGLGQPQHF
DNA: TGCGCCAGCAGCTTGAGCGGTGGACTGGGTCAGCCCCAGCATTTT

size: -
D: TRBD2
V: TRBV11-3
J: TRBJ2-1
CDR3: CASSLDLAGLQFF
DNA: TGTGCCAGCAGCTTAGATCTAGCGGGACTTCAGTTCTTC

size: -
D: TRBD1
V: TRBV6-2/TRBV6-3
J: TRBJ1-1
CDR3: CASSDGQGNTEAFF
DNA: TGTGCCAGCAGTGACGGACAGGGGAACACTGAAGCTTTCTTT

size: -
D: -
V: TRBV30
J: TRBJ1-1
CDR3: CAWSPMNTEAFF
DNA: TGTGCCTGGAGCCCCATGAACACTGAAGCTTTCTTT

size: -
D: TRBD1
V: TRBV14
J: TRBJ2-6
CDR3: CASSPTTGAGANVLTF
DNA: TGTGCCAGCAGCCCGACGACAGGGGCTGGGGCCAACGTCCTGACTTTC

size: -
D: TRBD1
V: TRBV6-6
J: TRBJ1-4
CDR3: CASSLPGQEGKLFF
DNA: TGTGCCAGCAGTCTTCCGGGACAGGAGGGAAAACTGTTTTTT

size: -
D: -
V: TRBV9
J: TRBJ2-7
CDR3: CASSQRSGNSYEQYF
DNA: TGTGCCAGCAGCCAGCGTTCCGGGAACTCCTACGAGCAGTACTTC

size: -
D: -
V: TRBV7-2
J: TRBJ1-1
CDR3: CASSLGGPNTEAFF
DNA: TGTGCCAGCAGCTTAGGGGGGCCGAACACTGAAGCTTTCTTT

size: -
D: -
V: TRBV18
J: TRBJ1-5
CDR3: CASSPPGDSNQPQHF
DNA: TGTGCCAGCTCACCTCCGGGGGATAGCAATCAGCCCCAGCATTTT

size: -
D: TRBD1
V: TRBV2
J: TRBJ1-5
CDR3: CASSETGTGNQPQHF
DNA: TGTGCCAGCAGCGAGACCGGGACAGGCAATCAGCCCCAGCATTTT

size: -
D: -
V: TRBV6-4
J: TRBJ2-2
CDR3: CASSRDNTGELFF
DNA: TGTGCCAGCAGTCGGGATAACACCGGGGAGCTGTTTTTT

size: -
D: -
V: TRBV4-1
J: TRBJ1-5
CDR3: CASSLETVPSQPQHF
DNA: TGCGCCAGCAGCTTAGAGACAGTGCCGAGTCAGCCCCAGCATTTT

size: few
D: -
V: TRBV28
J: TRBJ2-7
CDR3: CASSTLGGEQYF
DNA: TGTGCCAGCAGTACGCTAGGGGGCGAGCAGTACTTC